The present T cell receptor (beta chain) was sequenced within a study of blood T cells in healthy people across ages. About the research overall: Through template switching, about one barcoded beta molecule was captured per two T cells, as measured in model experiments.

The second PCR ran about 6 to 12 cycles with a sample-barcoded 5' primer and J-beta primers. MiXCR was run by TCRdb on the 5' RACE reads, yielding one entry per CDR3 protein. The sample contains more than 650,000 distinct CDR3 sequences, about 26% of which appear only once. There are a few counts of this clonotype. These sequences were also reported in another study, on T cells of mothers and their children.

Sequencing used blood. This TCR derives from a boy between 10 and 17 years old in good health.

The CDR3 coding sequence is TGCGCCAGCAGCCAAGATGCGGGCGGGGGGAGCGGTAGCCGGGAGCTGTTTTTT. As protein: CASSQDAGGGSGSRELFF. J is TRBJ2-2 and V is TRBV4-1; 8 nucleotides agree with TRBD2. After removal of 0 bases from V and 9 bases from J, the junction contained 15 bases not matched to a gene. The CDR3 length is 18 residues. Germline CDR1 MGHRA, CDR2 YSYEKL.